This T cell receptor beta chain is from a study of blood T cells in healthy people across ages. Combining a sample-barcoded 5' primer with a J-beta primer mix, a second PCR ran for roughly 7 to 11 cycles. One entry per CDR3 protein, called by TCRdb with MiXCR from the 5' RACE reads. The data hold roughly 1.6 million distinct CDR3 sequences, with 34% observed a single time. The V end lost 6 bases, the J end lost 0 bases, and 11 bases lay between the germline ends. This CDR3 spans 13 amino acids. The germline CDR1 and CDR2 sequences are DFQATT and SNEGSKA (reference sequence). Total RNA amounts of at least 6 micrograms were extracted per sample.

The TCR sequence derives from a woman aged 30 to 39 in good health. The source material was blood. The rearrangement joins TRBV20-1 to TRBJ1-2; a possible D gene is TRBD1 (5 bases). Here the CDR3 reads CSAGPGSNYGYTF. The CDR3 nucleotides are TGCAGTGCGGGTCCAGGGTCTAACTATGGCTACACCTTC.